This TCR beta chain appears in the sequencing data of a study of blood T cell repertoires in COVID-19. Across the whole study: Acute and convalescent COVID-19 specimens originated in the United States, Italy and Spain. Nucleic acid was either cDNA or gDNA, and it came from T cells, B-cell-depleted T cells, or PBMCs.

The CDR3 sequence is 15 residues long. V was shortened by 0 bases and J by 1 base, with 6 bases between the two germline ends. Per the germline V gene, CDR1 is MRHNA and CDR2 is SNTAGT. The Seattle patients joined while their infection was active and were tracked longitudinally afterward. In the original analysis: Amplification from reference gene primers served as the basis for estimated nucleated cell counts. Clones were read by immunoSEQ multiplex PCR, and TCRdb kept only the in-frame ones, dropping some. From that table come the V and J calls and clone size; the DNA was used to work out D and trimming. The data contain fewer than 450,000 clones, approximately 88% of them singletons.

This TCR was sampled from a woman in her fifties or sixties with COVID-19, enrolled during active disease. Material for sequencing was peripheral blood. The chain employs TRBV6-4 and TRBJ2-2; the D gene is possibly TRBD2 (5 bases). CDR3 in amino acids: CASSDSAGNTGELFF. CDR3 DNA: TGTGCCAGCAGTGACTCGGCGGGGAACACCGGGGAGCTGTTTTTT.